A selection of T cell receptor beta chains follows, all from one sample in a study of T cells in Graves' hyperthyroidism and ophthalmopathy. TCRdb independently ran MiXCR on the multiplex PCR reads; one entry per CDR3 protein. The sample has about 710,000 distinct CDR3 sequences, about a sixth seen once; the top ten hold over 7.5%. What was sequenced was blood. The receptor source for this set is a man between 18 and 29 years old with Graves' hyperthyroidism. Both conserved end residues are part of each CDR3. D genes are given only for firm matches. The size field is filled for only some rows; it gives once, few, many or a size class.

j_call,v_call,d_call,clone_size,cdr3_nt,cdr3_aa
TRBJ2-3,TRBV7-9,TRBD1,-,TGTGCCAGCAGCAGAACCGGGACAGGCCCCGCAGATACGCAGTATTTT,CASSRTGTGPADTQYF
TRBJ2-7,TRBV18,TRBD1,many,TGTGCCAGCTCAGGTAGGGGGCTGGACGAGCAGTACTTC,CASSGRGLDEQYF
TRBJ2-6,TRBV5-8,TRBD2,many,TGTGCCAGCAGCGGGGGGGGACGGCTTCACGGGGCCAACGTCCTGACTTTC,CASSGGGRLHGANVLTF
TRBJ2-7,TRBV7-8,-,few,TGTGCCAGCAGCTTCCCCAGCGGAATTATTCCCTACGAGCAGTACTTC,CASSFPSGIIPYEQYF
TRBJ2-2,TRBV20-1,TRBD1,-,TGCAGTGCTAGCCGGACAGGGGGAAGCACCGGGGAGCTGTTTTTT,CSASRTGGSTGELFF
TRBJ2-1,TRBV7-9,TRBD2,many,TGTGCCAGCAGCGCTCGATTTAGCGGGAGGGCCAGCCACAATGAGCAGTTCTTC,CASSARFSGRASHNEQFF
TRBJ2-7,TRBV6-5,-,-,TGTGCCAGCAGTTATGGAGAACTAAGCTCCTACGAGCAGTACTTC,CASSYGELSSYEQYF
TRBJ2-3,TRBV4-2,TRBD2,few,TGTGCCAGCAGCCAAGATGGACTAGCGGTGAGCACAGATACGCAGTATTTT,CASSQDGLAVSTDTQYF
TRBJ2-3,TRBV7-9,-,many,TGTGCCAGCAGCTTAAACCGGGGATTAGTAACAGATACGCAGTATTTT,CASSLNRGLVTDTQYF
TRBJ2-1,TRBV28,TRBD2,many,TGTGCCAGCAGTTCGGGACTAGCGGGGAACAATGAGCAGTTCTTC,CASSSGLAGNNEQFF
TRBJ1-4,TRBV28,TRBD1,-,TGTGCCAGCAGGGCACAGGGGACTCGGGAAAAACTGTTTTTT,CASRAQGTREKLFF
TRBJ1-2,TRBV9,-,-,TGTGCCAGCTGGTCAGAGGCCGTTGGCTACACCTTC,CASWSEAVGYTF
TRBJ1-2,TRBV7-2,TRBD1,many,TGTGCCAGCAGCTTAGGACAGGGCAGGGGCTATGGCTACACCTTC,CASSLGQGRGYGYTF
TRBJ1-5,TRBV20-1,-,-,TGCAGTGCTGCCCGGGACCCAACCACCTCCTATAGCAATCAGCCCCAGCATTTT,CSAARDPTTSYSNQPQHF
TRBJ2-3,TRBV28,TRBD2,few,TGTGCCAGCAGGACTAGCGGGAGACAAGATACGCAGTATTTT,CASRTSGRQDTQYF
TRBJ2-7,TRBV6-1,-,-,TGTGCCATCACAGGATCCTACGGGCAGTACTTC,CAITGSYGQYF
TRBJ2-2,TRBV3-1,-,few,TGTGCCAGCAGCCAAAGTCGAGGGGTCCGGAACACCGGGGAGCTGTTTTTT,CASSQSRGVRNTGELFF
TRBJ2-5,TRBV6-1,TRBD1,many,TGTGCCAGCAGTCCTCGGGACAGGGGGCGAGAGACCCAGTACTTC,CASSPRDRGRETQYF
TRBJ2-5,TRBV18,-,many,TGTGCCAGCTCACCAGAAACAGGGCGGGAGACCCAGTACTTC,CASSPETGRETQYF
TRBJ2-7,TRBV12-3/TRBV12-4,TRBD1,many,TGTGCCAGCAGTCCGGGGACAGGGGTGTGGTACGAGCAGTACTTC,CASSPGTGVWYEQYF
TRBJ2-3,TRBV20-1,TRBD2,few,TGCAGTGCTAGAGTACTAGCGGGAGCAGATACGCAGTATTTT,CSARVLAGADTQYF
TRBJ2-7,TRBV9,TRBD1,few,TGTGCCAGCAACCTTGGGGGACAGGGCACCTACGAGCAGTACTTC,CASNLGGQGTYEQYF
TRBJ2-5,TRBV30,TRBD2,few,TGTGCCTGGAGTGCCAGGACTAGCGGGAGGACAGAGACCCAGTACTTC,CAWSARTSGRTETQYF
TRBJ2-1,TRBV15,-,few,TGTGCCACCAGCAGAAGGACAGAGCAGTTCTTC,CATSRRTEQFF
TRBJ2-3,TRBV28,-,many,TGTGCCAGCAGTTTACTCGGCAGAGCGCAGTATTTT,CASSLLGRAQYF
TRBJ1-3,TRBV6-5,-,-,TGTGCCAGCACTATGCACACAGTGTCTGGAAACACCATATATTTT,CASTMHTVSGNTIYF
TRBJ2-6,TRBV7-9,-,few,TGTGCCAGCAGCTTTAGGGAGAAAGGGGCCAACGTCCTGACTTTC,CASSFREKGANVLTF
TRBJ2-7,TRBV5-6,-,-,TGTGCCAGCAGTATGATACGGACAGCCTCCTACGAGCAGTACTTC,CASSMIRTASYEQYF
TRBJ2-1,TRBV7-3,-,-,TGTGCCAGCAGCTTAGCAGCGGTCTCTTACAATGAGCAGTTCTTC,CASSLAAVSYNEQFF
TRBJ1-1,TRBV30,-,-,TGTGCCTGGAGCACCGGGGGGGGAGATGAAGCTTTCTTT,CAWSTGGGDEAFF
TRBJ1-2,TRBV7-9,TRBD1,-,TGTGCCACCACCGGACAGGGTAGAAACTATGGCTACACCTTC,CATTGQGRNYGYTF
TRBJ2-7,TRBV6-2/TRBV6-3,-,-,TGTGCCAGCAGTTATGGAGGGGTCCCCTCCTACGAGCAGTACTTC,CASSYGGVPSYEQYF
TRBJ2-7,TRBV6-5,TRBD2,few,TGTGCCAGCAGTTACTCGAGGCCTCTGGCGGGGGGCTACGAGCAGTACTTC,CASSYSRPLAGGYEQYF
TRBJ2-7,TRBV6-2/TRBV6-3,TRBD2,-,TGTGCCAGCACCCCGGGAGGAAGCGAGCAGTACTTC,CASTPGGSEQYF
TRBJ1-1,TRBV4-2,-,-,TGTGCCAGCAGCCGACTACTCCTCCGGGCTCCGAACACTGAAGCTTTCTTT,CASSRLLLRAPNTEAFF
TRBJ2-7,TRBV20-1,-,-,TGCAGTGCTAGAAAGTCGGGGGAGCCCCCCTACGAGCAGTACTTC,CSARKSGEPPYEQYF
TRBJ2-7,TRBV7-9,-,many,TGTGCCAGCAGCGTTTTGCCGGGACCCTCCTCCTACGAGCAGTACTTC,CASSVLPGPSSYEQYF
TRBJ2-7,TRBV30,TRBD1,many,TGTGCCTGGAGTGAGGGGACAGGGGGCTACGAGCAGTACTTC,CAWSEGTGGYEQYF
TRBJ1-6,TRBV5-4,-,-,TGTGCCAGCAGCTCTCGGGGGGGCGTTTATTCACCCCTCCACTTT,CASSSRGGVYSPLHF
TRBJ2-3,TRBV20-1,-,-,TGCAGTGCTAGCAGGGTTGGAGATACGCAGTATTTT,CSASRVGDTQYF
TRBJ2-1,TRBV7-3,-,many,TGTGCCAGCAGCTTAGCCCATAGAACAGAGCAGTTCTTC,CASSLAHRTEQFF
TRBJ2-1,TRBV2,TRBD1,many,TGTGCCAGCAGGACGACAGGGAACAATGAGCAGTTCTTC,CASRTTGNNEQFF
TRBJ2-1,TRBV5-1,-,many,TGTGCCAGCAGTCTAGGCTCCGGCTCCTACAATGAGCAGTTCTTC,CASSLGSGSYNEQFF
TRBJ2-7,TRBV7-2,-,many,TGTGCCAGCAGCTTATGGTCGGAGGGCTCCTACGAGCAGTACTTC,CASSLWSEGSYEQYF
TRBJ2-1,TRBV30,TRBD2,many,TGTGCCTGGAGCCCCGGGGGAGGGTCCGAGCAGTTCTTC,CAWSPGGGSEQFF
TRBJ1-3,TRBV18,-,-,TGTGCCAGCTCACCAATGGAGGCCGGAAACACCATATATTTT,CASSPMEAGNTIYF
TRBJ2-5,TRBV11-1,-,-,TGTGCCAGCAGCGGAGGGGGGGCAGATCAAGAGACCCAGTACTTC,CASSGGGADQETQYF
TRBJ2-2,TRBV4-1,TRBD1,-,TGCGCCAGCAGCCAAGATAGACAGGGAACCGGGGAGCTGTTTTTT,CASSQDRQGTGELFF
TRBJ1-1,TRBV28,-,many,TGTGCCAGCAGCCCCAGAGGAATCACTGAAGCTTTCTTT,CASSPRGITEAFF
TRBJ1-1,TRBV5-1,-,-,TGCGCCAGCAGCTTATACAGGGCAGGCGCTGAAGCTTTCTTT,CASSLYRAGAEAFF
TRBJ2-2,TRBV7-2,TRBD1,-,TGTGCCAGCAGCGAAGGGACAGGGGATACCGGGGAGCTGTTTTTT,CASSEGTGDTGELFF
TRBJ2-3,TRBV12-3/TRBV12-4,TRBD2,many,TGTGCCAGCAGCTCCTGGACTAGCGCGAGCACAGATACGCAGTATTTT,CASSSWTSASTDTQYF